A single sample gave rise to the 5 T cell receptor beta chains below, sequenced in a study of T-cell memory formation after mild COVID-19 (dated by TCRdb to 2020 to 2022). The library was generated by 5' RACE. Sequencing relied on an Illumina NovaSeq 6000. TCRdb applied fastp at Q25 and MiXCR to the public reads, then kept only in-frame beta chains. Each entry merges the rows of one CDR3 protein and shows their most common DNA and genes. The sample data list 400,000 or so distinct CDR3 sequences, and around 20% of these were observed just once. The top ten clonotypes cover roughly 8.4% of the sample. The specimen was PBMCs or a T cell subset sorted from them (not recorded which). All receptors derive from an adult woman who had mild COVID-19 (a few samples of this study predate the infection). The sample titles of this study are shuffled in the database, so cell type and time point are left out; the donor was told from shared clones.

This rearrangement joins TRBV20-1 to TRBJ2-5, with D hard to call. The CDR3 has 11 amino acids. The V end was cut by 0 bases, the J end by 5 bases, with 4 bases between. Per germline, CDR1 DFQATT and CDR2 SNEGSKA (reference sequence). In nucleotides, the CDR3 is TGCAGTGCTAGAGATTACGAGACCCAGTACTTC. This sequence encodes CSARDYETQYF.

The chain is built from TRBV12-3 or TRBV12-4 and TRBJ2-2; 7 bases agree with TRBD2. The ends lost 1 base at V and 7 bases at J; junction bases unmatched: 6. This CDR3 region has 15 residues. The CDR3 is CASSLGGGRGGELFF. The CDR3 DNA reads as TGTGCCAGCAGTTTAGGCGGGGGACGTGGCGGGGAGCTGTTTTTT.

The V gene is TRBV10-2, the J gene TRBJ2-7; D is perhaps TRBD1 (5 bases). Germline loops: CDR1 WSHSY, CDR2 SAAADI. Trimming pared 9 bases from V and 3 bases from J, leaving 15 bases between. The CDR3 covers 13 residues. The CDR3 spells CASQAQGGYEQYF. DNA of the CDR3: TGCGCCAGTCAAGCCCAGGGCGGCTACGAGCAGTACTTC.

This clonotype was recorded a few times. The chain employs TRBV24-1 and TRBJ2-1; 12 bases map to TRBD2. This CDR3 has 16 amino acids. From germline, CDR1 is KGHDR and CDR2 SFDVKD. V gave up 1 base and J gave up 8 bases; unmatched junction bases: 5. The CDR3 reads CATSDFGTSGSDEQFF. In DNA form, the CDR3 reads TGTGCCACCAGTGATTTTGGGACTAGCGGGTCCGATGAGCAGTTCTTC.

This rearrangement joins TRBV6-2 or TRBV6-3 to TRBJ2-1; D is unclear. V gave up 2 bases and J gave up 6 bases, with 14 bases separating them. Germline assignment: CDR1 MNHEY and CDR2 SVGEGT. CDR3 length: 15 residues. CDR3: CASSYVIRGGNEQFF. The CDR3 DNA follows: TGTGCCAGCAGTTACGTTATCAGAGGTGGCAATGAGCAGTTCTTC.